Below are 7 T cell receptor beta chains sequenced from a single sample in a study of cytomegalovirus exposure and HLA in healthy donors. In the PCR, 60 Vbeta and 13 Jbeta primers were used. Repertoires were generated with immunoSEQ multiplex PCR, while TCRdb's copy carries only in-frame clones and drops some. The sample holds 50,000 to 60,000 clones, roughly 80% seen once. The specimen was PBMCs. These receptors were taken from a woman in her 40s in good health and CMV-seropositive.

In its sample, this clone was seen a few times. CDR3 residues: CASSQDRTGSGANVLTF. Here the CDR3 DNA reads TGCGCCAGCAGCCAAGATCGTACGGGATCTGGGGCCAACGTCCTGACTTTC. The J gene is TRBJ2-6, the V gene TRBV4-3, with D maybe TRBD2 (5 bases). The CDR3 is made up of 17 amino acids. Germline V lookup: CDR1 LGHNA, CDR2 YSLEER. The ends were cut back, 0 bases at V and 1 base at J, with 10 bases in the middle.

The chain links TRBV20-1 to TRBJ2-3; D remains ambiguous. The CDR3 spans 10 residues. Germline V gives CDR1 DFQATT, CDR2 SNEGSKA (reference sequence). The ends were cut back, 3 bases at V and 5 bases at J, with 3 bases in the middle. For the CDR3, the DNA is TGCAGTGCTAGTAAAGATACGCAGTATTTT. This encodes CSASKDTQYF.

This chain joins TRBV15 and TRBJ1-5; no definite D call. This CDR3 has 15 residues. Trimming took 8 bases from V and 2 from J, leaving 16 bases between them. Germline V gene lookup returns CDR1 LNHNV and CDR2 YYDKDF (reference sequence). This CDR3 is CATSLSRFGNQPQHF. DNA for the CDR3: TGTGCCACCTCCCTTTCTAGGTTCGGCAATCAGCCCCAGCATTTT.

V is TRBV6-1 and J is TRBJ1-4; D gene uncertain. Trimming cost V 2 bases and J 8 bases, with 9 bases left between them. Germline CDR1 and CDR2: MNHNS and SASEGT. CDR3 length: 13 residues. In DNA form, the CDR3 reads TGTGCCAGCAGTGAATCGGGAACCGAAAAACTGTTTTTT. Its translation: CASSESGTEKLFF.

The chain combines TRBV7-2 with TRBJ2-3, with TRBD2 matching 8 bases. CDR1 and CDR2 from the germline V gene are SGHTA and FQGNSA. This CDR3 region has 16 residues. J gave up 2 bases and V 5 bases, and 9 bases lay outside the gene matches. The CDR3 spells CASSLRGGLATDTQYF. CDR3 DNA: TGTGCCAGCAGCCTTAGAGGAGGACTAGCCACAGATACGCAGTATTTT.

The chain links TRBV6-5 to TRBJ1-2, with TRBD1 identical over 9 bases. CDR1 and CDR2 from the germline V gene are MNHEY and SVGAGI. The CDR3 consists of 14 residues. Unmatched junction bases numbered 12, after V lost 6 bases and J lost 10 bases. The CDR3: CASSLTGTGTPYTF. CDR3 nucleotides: TGTGCCAGCAGCCTTACCGGGACAGGGACCCCCTACACCTTC.

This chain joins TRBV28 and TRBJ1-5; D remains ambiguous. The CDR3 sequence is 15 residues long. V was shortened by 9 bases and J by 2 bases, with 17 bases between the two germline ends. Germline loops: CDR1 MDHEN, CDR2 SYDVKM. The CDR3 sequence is CASGVFGSGNQPQHF. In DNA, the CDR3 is TGTGCCAGTGGGGTGTTCGGGAGTGGCAATCAGCCCCAGCATTTT.